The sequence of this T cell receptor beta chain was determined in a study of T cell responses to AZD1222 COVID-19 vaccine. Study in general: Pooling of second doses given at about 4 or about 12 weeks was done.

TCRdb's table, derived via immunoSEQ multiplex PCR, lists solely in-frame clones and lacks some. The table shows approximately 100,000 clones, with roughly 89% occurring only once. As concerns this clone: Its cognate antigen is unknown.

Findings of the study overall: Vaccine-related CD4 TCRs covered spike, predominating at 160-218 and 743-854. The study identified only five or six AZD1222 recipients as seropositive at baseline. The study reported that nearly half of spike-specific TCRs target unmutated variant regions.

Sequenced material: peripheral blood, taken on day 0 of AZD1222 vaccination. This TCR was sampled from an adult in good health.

This chain's CDR3 is CASSVGTVNNEKLFF. CDR3 bases: TGTGCCAGCAGCGTAGGGACAGTTAATAATGAAAAACTGTTTTTT. The chain links TRBV9 to TRBJ1-4; the D gene is possibly TRBD1 (6 bases). V was pared by 0 bases and J by 4 bases, with 10 bases between. Germline loops: CDR1 SGDLS, CDR2 YYNGEE. The CDR3 sequence is 15 residues long.